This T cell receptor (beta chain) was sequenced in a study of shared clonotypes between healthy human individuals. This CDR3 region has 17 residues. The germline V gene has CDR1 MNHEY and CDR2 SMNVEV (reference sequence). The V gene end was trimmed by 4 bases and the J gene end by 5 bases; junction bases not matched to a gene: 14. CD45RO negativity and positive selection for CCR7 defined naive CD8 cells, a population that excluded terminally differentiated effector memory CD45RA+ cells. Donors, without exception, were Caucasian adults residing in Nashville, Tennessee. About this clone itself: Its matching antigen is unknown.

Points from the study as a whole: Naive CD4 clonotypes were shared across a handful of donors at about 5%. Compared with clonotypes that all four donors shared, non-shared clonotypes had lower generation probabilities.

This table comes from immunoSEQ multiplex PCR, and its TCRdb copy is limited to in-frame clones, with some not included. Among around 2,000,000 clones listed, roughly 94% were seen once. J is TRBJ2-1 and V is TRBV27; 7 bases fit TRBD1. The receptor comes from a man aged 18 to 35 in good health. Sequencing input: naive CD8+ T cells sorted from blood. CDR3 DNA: TGTGCCAGCAGTTGGAAAGGGACAGCACAGCCTGACAATGAGCAGTTCTTC. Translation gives CASSWKGTAQPDNEQFF.